These 29 T cell receptor beta chains were all obtained from the same sample, sequenced in a study of T cells in Graves' hyperthyroidism and ophthalmopathy. Template material for amplifying TCR beta CDR3 regions consisted of RNA transcripts. HTBI primers drove first-round RT-PCR of the TCR CDR3. TCRdb reprocessed the multiplex PCR reads with MiXCR, giving one entry per CDR3 protein. The table lists under 350,000 distinct CDR3 sequences, approximately 22% of them singletons. The sequenced sample was blood. The receptor source for this set is a woman between 45 and 60 years old with Graves' hyperthyroidism.

A word on this clonotype: A much larger clone differs by one base, so this may be a read error. This chain connects TRBV5-1 to TRBJ1-1; unclear D gene. Germline CDR1 is SGHRS and CDR2 is YFSETQ. CDR3 length: 13 amino acids. CDR3 nucleotides: TGCGCCGGCAGCATAAGTACCAACACTGAAGCTTTCTTT. Amino acids: CAGSISTNTEAFF.

The genes are TRBV10-3 and TRBJ2-3, with a weak D call TRBD2 (7 bases). Germline V gene data show CDR1 as ENHRY and CDR2 as SYGVKD. CDR3 size: 16 residues. The CDR3 loop is CTTGEGGRGGTDTQYF. DNA of the CDR3: TGTACCACCGGAGAGGGGGGGCGGGGAGGAACAGATACGCAGTATTTT.

The chain carries TRBV4-1 and TRBJ2-2, with D maybe TRBD2 (6 bases). The CDR3 totals 16 residues. The V gene lost 2 bases and the J gene lost 1 base, with 11 bases spanning the gap. Germline V CDR1 and CDR2: MGHRA, YSYEKL. CDR3 coding DNA: TGCGCCAGCAGCCAATTGCTAGCGTTGAACACCGGGGAGCTGTTTTTT. It encodes CASSQLLALNTGELFF.

V and J are TRBV6-1 and TRBJ2-2; D gene unclear. Germline CDR1 is MNHNS and CDR2 is SASEGT. Between the trimmed V and J ends, which lost 11 bases and 1 base, there was a span of 11 bases. CDR3 length: 13 amino acids. DNA for the CDR3: TGTGCCGGAAGGAACGAGAACACCGGGGAGCTGTTTTTT. This sequence encodes CAGRNENTGELFF.

The rearrangement links TRBV24-1 to TRBJ2-1, with TRBD2 matching 10 bases. Losses at the gene ends were 8 bases for V and 7 bases for J; bases not matched to a gene: 7. There are 14 residues in the CDR3. Germline V gene data show CDR1 as KGHDR and CDR2 as SFDVKD. In DNA, the CDR3 is TGTGCCACCACGAGCGGGAGGGCCACAAATGAGCAGTTCTTC. It yields the protein CATTSGRATNEQFF.

This clonotype has just a few counts. This chain connects TRBV5-1 to TRBJ2-1; 12 nucleotides match TRBD2. V trimming: 3 bases; J trimming: 9 bases; junction bases outside the gene matches: 19. This CDR3 is built from 19 residues. Germline CDR1 SGHRS, CDR2 YFSETQ. CDR3 protein: CASSSGQGAASGRVGEQFF. DNA of the CDR3: TGCGCCAGCAGCTCAGGACAGGGAGCGGCTAGCGGGAGGGTCGGTGAGCAGTTCTTC.

The sample holds many counts of this clonotype. The genes are TRBV20-1 and TRBJ2-1; TRBD2 matches 11 bases. Trimming at V came to 1 base and at J to 6 bases, leaving 2 bases not matched to a gene. Germline-derived CDR1 and CDR2 are DFQATT and SNEGSKA (reference sequence). The CDR3 length is 14 residues. The CDR3 protein is CSARVLAGANEQFF. The CDR3 DNA sequence: TGCAGTGCTAGAGTACTAGCGGGAGCCAATGAGCAGTTCTTC.

This chain joins TRBV20-1 and TRBJ2-3; 10 bases agree with TRBD2. CDR3 length equals 15 residues. The V and J ends lost 2 bases and 5 bases, in that order; junction bases with no gene match: 7. CDR1 and CDR2 (germline): DFQATT, SNEGSKA (reference sequence). This CDR3 reads CSARLLAGVGDTQYF. The CDR3 DNA is TGCAGTGCTAGACTTCTAGCGGGGGTTGGAGATACGCAGTATTTT.

The chain is built from TRBV28 and TRBJ1-2, with TRBD1 identical over 11 bases. The V and J ends lost 6 bases and 4 bases, in that order; junction bases with no gene match: 7. This CDR3 contains 15 residues. Germline values: CDR1 MDHEN, CDR2 SYDVKM. The DNA for the CDR3 is TGTGCCAGCAGAAGGACAGGGGGCGGAAGCTATGGCTACACCTTC. Translated, it gives CASRRTGGGSYGYTF.

This clonotype occurred many times. This chain joins TRBV11-2 and TRBJ1-1; unclear D gene. CDR1 is SGHAT, CDR2 FQNNGV, per germline. This CDR3 has 11 residues. V lost 4 bases and J lost 6, with 6 bases in between. The CDR3 nucleotides are TGTGCCAGCAGCTCCAGCCCTGAAGCTTTCTTT. Residues: CASSSSPEAFF.

The CDR3 nucleotides read TGTGCCAGTAGTCCCGGGACAGGATTTAGCGCAGATACGCAGTATTTT. Its protein product is CASSPGTGFSADTQYF. The chain couples TRBV19 to TRBJ2-3, with TRBD1 matching over 8 bases. This CDR3 has 16 residues. V lost 5 bases and J lost 4; bases outside the gene matches: 11. CDR1 is LNHDA and CDR2 is SQIVND in the germline V gene (reference sequence).

V and J are TRBV7-2 and TRBJ1-1; D unclear. This CDR3 region has 15 residues. The germline V gene has CDR1 SGHTA and CDR2 FQGNSA. Trimming removed 1 base at V and 0 bases at J, with 9 bases between. The CDR3: CASSLDTALNTEAFF. Written as DNA, the CDR3 is TGTGCCAGCAGCTTAGATACAGCCCTGAACACTGAAGCTTTCTTT.

This clonotype was detected many times. The J gene is TRBJ1-3, the V gene TRBV7-2, with TRBD1 matching over 7 bases. The V gene end was trimmed by 5 bases and the J gene end by 4 bases; junction bases not matched to a gene: 8. The CDR3 is 15 amino acids. Germline V CDR1 and CDR2: SGHTA, FQGNSA. Here the CDR3 DNA reads TGTGCCAGCAGCCTAGACAGGGCAACCGGAAACACCATATATTTT. Amino acids: CASSLDRATGNTIYF.

This clonotype has at least ten counts. The chain carries TRBV6-7 and TRBJ1-1, with a weak D call TRBD1 (5 bases). TRBV6-7 is an ORF for which the function is uncertain. V lost 2 bases and J lost 4, with 14 bases in between. The CDR3 runs to 15 residues. This CDR3 is CASSYVLGTGTEAFF. In DNA form, the CDR3 reads TGTGCCAGCAGTTACGTCCTGGGTACAGGCACTGAAGCTTTCTTT.

The chain combines TRBV11-2 with TRBJ2-3; D possibly matches TRBD1 or TRBD2 (5 bases each). Trimming cost V 5 bases and J 6 bases, with 12 bases left between them. This CDR3 has 13 amino acids. Germline V gene data show CDR1 as SGHAT and CDR2 as FQNNGV. The CDR3 DNA reads TGTGCCAGCAGCATTGGGGGTAGCGATACGCAGTATTTT. This gives the protein CASSIGGSDTQYF.

This clonotype was counted a few times. The CDR3 sequence: CASSQSGQGNQPQHF. CDR3 coding DNA: TGTGCCAGCAGCCAATCGGGACAGGGAAATCAGCCCCAGCATTTT. This chain joins TRBV16 and TRBJ1-5, with 9 bases lining up with TRBD1. The CDR3 extends over 15 amino acids. V was clipped by 0 bases and J by 4 bases; unmatched bases: 1. CDR1 and CDR2 from the germline V gene are KGHSY and FQNENV.

This clonotype was seen many times. This chain links TRBV28 with TRBJ1-1; D remains unclear. With 3 bases removed from V and 6 bases from J, the gap between germline ends came to 11 bases. This CDR3 has 13 residues. Germline V gene lookup returns CDR1 MDHEN and CDR2 SYDVKM. The CDR3 sequence: CASSFGGVPEAFF. The CDR3 coding sequence is TGTGCCAGCAGTTTTGGTGGGGTACCTGAAGCTTTCTTT.

This clonotype has ten or more counts. This chain joins TRBV20-1 and TRBJ2-1, with 10 bases lining up with TRBD2. The V gene's germline CDR1 is DFQATT and CDR2 SNEGSKA (reference sequence). The CDR3 runs to 15 residues. The V segment lost 2 bases and the J segment 7 bases; nucleotides outside the gene matches: 8. The CDR3 loop reads CSARPELAGDNEQFF. CDR3 DNA sequence: TGCAGTGCTAGACCCGAGCTAGCGGGAGATAATGAGCAGTTCTTC.

This clonotype was recorded a few times. This chain links TRBV19 with TRBJ2-1, with D uncertain. The V end lost 4 bases, the J end lost 7 bases, and 20 bases lay between the germline ends. The CDR3 sequence is 16 residues long. CDR1 and CDR2 from the germline V gene are LNHDA and SQIVND (reference sequence). As DNA, the CDR3 is TGTGCCAGTAGTACCCTGAAGGACGTTCAACGGAATGAGCAGTTCTTC. It is translated as CASSTLKDVQRNEQFF.

The rearrangement joins TRBV7-8 to TRBJ2-1, with D tentatively TRBD1 or TRBD2 (5 bases each). V lost 1 base, J lost 6 bases, and 16 bases lay in between. Germline lookup yields CDR1 SGHVS and CDR2 FQNEAQ. CDR3 size: 16 residues. The CDR3 protein is CASSLGGRRPSNEQFF. DNA of the CDR3: TGTGCCAGCAGCTTAGGGGGACGGCGACCTTCCAATGAGCAGTTCTTC.

This rearrangement joins TRBV6-1 to TRBJ1-4, with D maybe TRBD1 (6 bases). Looked up from germline, CDR1 is MNHNS and CDR2 is SASEGT. CDR3 size: 15 residues. The V and J ends lost 6 bases and 7 bases respectively, with 18 bases between them. The CDR3 here is CASRLIGDKVEKLFF. The DNA for the CDR3 is TGTGCCAGCAGGTTAATAGGGGACAAAGTTGAAAAACTGTTTTTT.

This clonotype was recorded a few times. This rearrangement joins TRBV9 to TRBJ2-2; D uncertain. V lost 0 bases and J lost 4, with 7 bases in between. CDR3 length equals 14 residues. Germline lookup yields CDR1 SGDLS and CDR2 YYNGEE. The CDR3 sequence: CASSVGPSTGELFF. In DNA, the CDR3 is TGTGCCAGCAGCGTAGGACCGAGCACCGGGGAGCTGTTTTTT.

As concerns this clonotype: Relative to the germline gene, one junction end is altered; a read error may explain this. V and J are TRBV11-2 and TRBJ1-2; D unclear. The CDR3 totals 12 residues. Germline loops: CDR1 SGHAT, CDR2 FQNNGV. The CDR3 DNA is TGTGCCAGCAGTTTAGGGCCTTATGGCTACACCTTC. This sequence encodes CASSLGPYGYTF.

There are many counts of this clonotype. The V call is TRBV12-3 or TRBV12-4, the J call TRBJ1-3; D remains unclear. CDR3 length: 13 amino acids. With 3 bases removed from V and 3 bases from J, the gap between germline ends came to 6 bases. The CDR3: CASSFRIGNTIYF. Here the CDR3 DNA reads TGTGCCAGCAGTTTCCGGATTGGAAACACCATATATTTT.

This clonotype has a count of ten or more. The genes are TRBV20-1 and TRBJ2-7, with 12 nucleotides matching TRBD2. From germline, CDR1 is DFQATT and CDR2 SNEGSKA (reference sequence). The CDR3 totals 17 residues. Germline trimming cut 0 bases from V and 6 bases from J; bases unmatched to any gene: 12. CDR3 DNA sequence: TGCAGTGCTAGAGATACACTAGCGGGAGGAATCTCAGGCGAGCAGTACTTC. It is translated as CSARDTLAGGISGEQYF.

The V and J genes are TRBV11-2 and TRBJ1-1; TRBD1 aligns across 7 bases. Germline V gene data show CDR1 as SGHAT and CDR2 as FQNNGV. Trimming took 6 bases from V and 0 from J; bases not matched to a gene: 16. This CDR3 region has 18 residues. CDR3 sequence reads: CASRKISGTVKMNTEAFF. The CDR3 nucleotides read TGTGCCAGCAGAAAGATTTCCGGGACAGTAAAGATGAACACTGAAGCTTTCTTT. Together with reference TRBV11-2 and TRBJ1-1, the CDR3 gives the full variable domain: EAGVAQSPRYKIIEKRQSVAFWCNPISGHATLYWYQQILGQGPKLLIQFQNNGVVDDSQLPKDRFSAERLKGVDSTLKIQPAKLEDSAVYLCASRKISGTVKMNTEAFFGQGTRLTVV.

As for this clonotype: A read error may be the cause here, since a much bigger clone is one base away. The chain has TRBV7-9 and TRBJ2-1; the D is unclear. In germline, CDR1 is SEHNR, CDR2 FQNEAQ (reference sequence). This CDR3 is 16 amino acids long. Here the CDR3 DNA reads TGTGCCGGCAGCTTAGTGTTTAGCAAAAACTACAATGAGCAGTTCTTC. Translated, it gives CAGSLVFSKNYNEQFF.

This clonotype occurred many times. CDR3 sequence: CASSYRGIGYGYTF. The CDR3, as DNA: TGTGCCAGCAGTTACAGAGGGATCGGATATGGCTACACCTTC. This rearrangement joins TRBV6-1 to TRBJ1-2, with unresolved D. Germline assignment: CDR1 MNHNS and CDR2 SASEGT. V gave up 5 bases and J gave up 5 bases, with 15 bases separating them. This CDR3 contains 14 residues.

This clonotype was picked up many times. The chain employs TRBV30 and TRBJ1-2; a possible D gene is TRBD1 (5 bases). This CDR3 has 12 amino acids. CDR1 and CDR2 from the germline V gene are GTSNPN and SVGIG (reference sequence). V was clipped by 5 bases and J by 6 bases, with 13 bases between them. CDR3 amino acids: CAWARGVHGYTF. The CDR3 bases are TGTGCCTGGGCTAGGGGAGTTCATGGCTACACCTTC.